This T cell receptor (beta chain) was sequenced for a study of cytomegalovirus exposure and HLA in healthy donors. General study results and limits: The study had only CMV serostatus as immune exposure information. An analysis that was carried out later associated 15,000 to 20,000 TCR beta sequences with HLA alleles at 0.05 false discovery rate. Later analysis demonstrated an association between a missense DCLRE1C variant and TCR beta V- and J-gene trimming.

Primers included in the PCR were 60 Vbeta and 13 Jbeta primers. Measured with immunoSEQ multiplex PCR; TCRdb has only the in-frame clones, and not every one. The sample lists about 130,000 clones; about 78% were seen once. About this clone itself: The antigen remains undetermined.

Between the trimmed V and J ends, which lost 4 bases and 6 bases, there was a span of 24 bases. CDR1 is MGHRA, CDR2 YSYEKL, per germline. CDR3 length equals 17 residues. The clonotype comes from a man aged 25-45 years in good health and CMV-seronegative. V and J are TRBV4-1 and TRBJ1-2, with D possibly TRBD1 on 6 matching bases. The sequencing sample was made of PBMCs. The CDR3 DNA reads as TGCGCCAGCAGCCCTGGTAGGGGGTACAAAATTGGGGATGGCTACACCTTC. Protein sequence: CASSPGRGYKIGDGYTF.